The T cell receptor (beta chain) under discussion was sequenced for a study of PD-1 blockade in classical Hodgkin lymphoma. Regarding the study as a whole: Prior therapy or disease activity may underlie the repertoire differences, whose causes remain undefined. Newly diagnosed patients were reported to exhibit reduced baseline TCR diversity relative to healthy donors. In CD4+ cells, TCR diversity went up significantly by C4D1, but in CD8+ cells it did not.

The V gene's germline CDR1 is GTSNPN and CDR2 SVGIG (reference sequence). The V end lost 8 bases, the J end lost 0 bases, and 11 bases lay between the germline ends. The CDR3 runs to 13 residues. This clone appeared a few times. Its antigen is unknown. TCRdb keeps only in-frame clones here, not all; method: immunoSEQ multiplex PCR. Seen here are some 33,000 clones, 65% to 80% observed once, and the top ten hold around 3.7%. Specified time point: cycle 4 day 1 (C4D1), after 5 to 7 weeks of nivolumab. All the patients suffered relapse after autologous stem cell transplantation, and brentuximab vedotin exposure differed.

The clonotype originates from a human donor with classical Hodgkin lymphoma. The specimen comprised peripheral blood mononuclear cells (PBMCs), sampled before the fourth cycle of nivolumab. The chain couples TRBV30 to TRBJ1-5; D may be TRBD1 (5 bases). This CDR3 reads CALRQNSNQPQHF. The CDR3 nucleotides are TGTGCCCTCAGACAGAATAGCAATCAGCCCCAGCATTTT. Based on the CDR3 plus reference TRBV30 and TRBJ1-5, the full variable domain is SQTIHQWPATLVQPVGSPLSLECTVEGTSNPNLYWYRQAAGRGLQLLFYSVGIGQISSEVPQNLSASRPQDRQFILSSKKLLLSDSGFYLCALRQNSNQPQHFGDGTRLSIL.